A single sample gave rise to the 5 T cell receptor beta chains below, sequenced in a study of shared clonotypes between healthy human individuals. The table came from immunoSEQ multiplex PCR; TCRdb's copy has only in-frame clones and leaves some out. The repertoire holds about 460,000 clones, with over 60% as singletons. Sequencing used PBMCs. The source of these receptors is a woman between 35 and 50 years old in good health. Some clones in this sample may be carry-over from other donors' samples.

The chain recombines TRBV7-6 with TRBJ1-1; D uncertain. Germline CDR1 SGHVS, CDR2 FNYEAQ. CDR3 size: 13 residues. Trimming shortened V by 1 base and J by 1 base, and 4 bases separated the two germline ends. The CDR3: CASSLEQNTEAFF. The CDR3 region has the DNA TGTGCCAGCAGCTTAGAGCAGAACACTGAAGCTTTCTTT.

The chain combines TRBV29-1 with TRBJ1-1; D is ambiguous. Germline loops: CDR1 SQVTM, CDR2 ANQGSEA. The CDR3 is 12 amino acids. With 4 bases removed from V and 4 bases from J, the gap between germline ends came to 10 bases. The CDR3 spells CSVGEHRTEAFF. CDR3 DNA sequence: TGCAGCGTTGGGGAGCACCGCACTGAAGCTTTCTTT. Together with reference TRBV29-1 and TRBJ1-1, the CDR3 gives the full variable domain: SAVISQKPSRDICQRGTSLTIQCQVDSQVTMMFWYRQQPGQSLTLIATANQGSEATYESGFVIDKFPISRPNLTFSTLTVSNMSPEDSSIYLCSVGEHRTEAFFGQGTRLTVV.

Regarding this clone: This likely came from a read error, as a far larger clone is one base away. Lacking the conserved final phenylalanine or tryptophan, this CDR3 likely reflects a read error. The chain uses TRBV7-2 and TRBJ2-7; no reliable D call. Trimming took off 1 base at V and 4 bases at J, with 5 bases between the two ends. Germline values: CDR1 SGHTA, CDR2 FQGNSA. This CDR3 has 12 amino acids. CDR3 nucleotides: TGTGCCAGCAGCTTAGTTGGTTACGAGCAGTACCTC. This translates into CASSLVGYEQYL.

This clone has a single count. The V call is TRBV5-6, the J call TRBJ2-3; 15 nucleotides match TRBD2. Germline V gene data show CDR1 as SGHDT and CDR2 as YYEEEE. CDR3 length equals 16 residues. The J segment lost 6 bases and the V segment lost 4 bases, leaving 6 bases of the junction unmatched. The CDR3 DNA reads as TGTGCCAGCAGCACAGGACTAGCGGGAGGGCTGGATACGCAGTATTTT. Translating gives CASSTGLAGGLDTQYF.

As regards this clone: It is likely a read error: a sequence one base away is far more abundant. This chain links TRBV30 with TRBJ2-2, with TRBD1 as a possible D gene (5 bases). With 0 bases removed from V and 8 bases from J, the gap between germline ends came to 10 bases. CDR1 and CDR2 (germline): GTSNPN, SVGIG (reference sequence). The CDR3 spans 13 residues. The DNA of the CDR3 is TGTGCCTGGAGTGTCAGGGAAGTGGGGGAGCTGTTTTTT. Amino acid sequence: CAWSVREVGELFF.